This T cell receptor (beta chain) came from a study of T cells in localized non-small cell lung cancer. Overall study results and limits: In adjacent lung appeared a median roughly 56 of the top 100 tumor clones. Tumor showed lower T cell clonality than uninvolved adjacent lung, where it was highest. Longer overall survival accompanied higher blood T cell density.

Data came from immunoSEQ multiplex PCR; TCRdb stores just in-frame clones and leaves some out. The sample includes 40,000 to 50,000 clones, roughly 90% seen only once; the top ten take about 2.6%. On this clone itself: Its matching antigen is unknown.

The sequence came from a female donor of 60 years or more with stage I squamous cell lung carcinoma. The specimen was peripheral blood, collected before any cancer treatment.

In DNA form, the CDR3 reads TGTGCCAGCAGTTTAATCACAGGGCGGGGGGGCAATGAGCAGTTCTTC. This sequence encodes CASSLITGRGGNEQFF. V gene TRBV27 combines with J gene TRBJ2-1, with 9 positions matching TRBD2. With 2 bases clipped from V and 6 bases from J, the junction kept 8 bases outside the gene matches. Per germline, CDR1 MNHEY and CDR2 SMNVEV (reference sequence). This CDR3 is built from 16 residues.